This T cell receptor (beta chain) was profiled in a study of glioma-infiltrating T cells. Study observations and caveats: CDR3 overlap between tissue and blood was very small. Tissue-blood divergence was below expectation in non-neoplastic patients, above in gliomas.

A remark on this clonotype: Its antigen is as yet unknown. Within a library made for alpha chains, this beta chain is off target, and its count is uninformative.

The germline gives CDR1 MNHNS, CDR2 SASEGT. V lost 1 base and J lost 5, with 9 bases in between. The CDR3 extends over 15 amino acids. Amplification of TCR alpha and beta CDR3 regions from RNA used iRepertoire nested multiplex PCR. Tissue mRNA or PBMC total RNA, roughly 100-400 ng, went into one-step reverse transcription and amplification. TCRdb re-derived calls from the multiplex PCR reads in MiXCR, one entry per CDR3 protein. The table lists about 4,000 distinct CDR3 sequences, 92% of them singletons. This sequence originates from a human donor with low-grade glioma or glioblastoma, undergoing nonglioma brain surgery, or in good health (not recorded which). The sample comprised glioma tissue, nonneoplastic brain tissue, or PBMCs (not recorded which). The chain joins TRBV6-1 to TRBJ1-6; D is perhaps TRBD1 (5 bases). The CDR3: CASSEVGQNNSPLHF. The CDR3 DNA follows: TGTGCCAGCAGTGAAGTGGGGCAGAATAATTCACCCCTCCACTTT.